This T cell receptor beta chain was observed in a study of Graves' ophthalmopathy and Graves' hyperthyroidism. Study at large: Pretreatment peripheral blood was obtained at initial diagnosis. The study's findings and limits: Thyroid clonotypes that were expanded above 0.001 frequency mostly also appeared in blood. Classification of ophthalmopathy versus stable hyperthyroidism by a 13-signature model yielded about 90% sensitivity and just under 84% specificity.

About this clonotype: Its cognate antigen is unknown. One junction end does not reproduce the germline sequence, and a read error may be involved.

RNA transcripts served as template for amplifying TCR beta CDR3 sequences. HTBI primers served in a first-round RT-PCR, which a second-round multiplex PCR followed. Via MiXCR, TCRdb re-called the multiplex PCR reads, giving one row per CDR3 protein. In the table there are about 640,000 distinct CDR3 sequences, roughly two fifths of which are singletons. The germline CDR1 and CDR2 sequences are WSHSY and SAAADI. CDR3 size: 15 residues. This receptor was obtained from an adult man with Graves' ophthalmopathy. The V gene is TRBV10-2, the J gene TRBJ2-7; TRBD1 matches at 9 bases. Sequencing was performed on peripheral blood. The CDR3 DNA is TGTGCCAGCAGTTTTGCCCGGACAGGGGACTACGAGCAGTACTTC. Amino acid sequence: CASSFARTGDYEQYF.